This T cell receptor beta chain was recovered during a study of shared clonotypes between healthy human individuals (dated by TCRdb to between 2020 and 2021). Regarding the study in general: The cohort comprised a couple of women and a few men aged 18 to 49 years. To increase sequencing depth and limit assay-specific biases, different laboratories used diverse techniques to prepare libraries and sequence TCR repertoires. To estimate repertoire size and how much clonotypes are shared between individuals, the study performed deep sequencing of blood TCR repertoires from a few healthy adults. For each donor, CD4 naive and CD4 memory were each given three plates, CD8 naive was given two plates, and CD8 memory was given one plate. Per donor, leukapheresis produced somewhere between about 0.9 and 10 billion PBMCs.

The study at large found these results: Because the study included only a small number of donors, the genetic and exposure-history diversity represented was limited. Pairwise subsampling indicated that sequencing depth was expected to affect the degree of clonotype sharing among donors. Roughly 5% of naive CD4, around 3.5% of naive CD8, approximately 2% of memory CD4, and about 0.4% of memory CD8 clonotypes were shared across several donors. Incomplete sequencing was indicated by rarefaction of sorted-subset datasets, despite the large sequencing depth. Sampling was restricted to blood, and TCR repertoires in tissue are likely to differ from TCR repertoires in blood. Naive subsets generally had larger estimated clonotype richness than memory subsets did. Clonotypes shared by all four sorted-subset donors showed higher generation probabilities than non-shared clonotypes.

On this clone: The clone's antigen remains unknown. The sample holds no much larger clone one base away, and base qualities are not on file. Other nucleotide sequences in the sample specify the same CDR3.

Using the deep immunoSEQ assay, multiplex PCR amplified TCR CDR3 regions from genomic DNA. For each cell subset, the extracted genomic DNA was distributed evenly across all wells of several immunoSEQ 96-well plates, and each plate served as one replicate. For sorted subsets, each replicate PCR was loaded with 200 ng genomic DNA, equivalent to 30,000 or so T cell genomes. Purified libraries were quantified with a Qubit 3.0 fluorometer, sized on a Bioanalyzer 2100, and re-quantified with the KAPA Library Quantification kit. Every immunoSEQ 96-well plate was sequenced on a dedicated single-read 150-cycle Illumina NextSeq 550 flow cell. Per the original workflow: Because only junctional sequences without quality scores were contained in the immunoSEQ output, filtering matching that applied to full-length reads could not be performed. Sequences were annotated with PyIR, a Python wrapper for IgBLAST v1.9, using IMGT germline references to assign V/J genes and CDR3. Reads with weak V/J assignments (E-value above 1e-6), missing CDR3, stop codons, out-of-frame junctions, or ambiguous translated residues were removed. V3J clonotypes were defined as sequences sharing the same inferred V gene, J gene, and CDR3 amino acid sequence. The percentage overlap between two repertoires was calculated by dividing the number of shared unique clonotypes by the size of the smaller repertoire. Three approaches were used to assess repertoire richness: RTK rarefaction, the Chao1 estimator, and Recon v2.1 estimates of unobserved clonotypes. Generation probabilities were computed with OLGA for all TCRbeta clonotypes obtained by the gDNA method from a handful of donors. Drawn from immuneACCESS, this table holds only the in-frame rearrangements with V and J called that TCRdb kept. Clones are partly lost; checked studies trace under half to an unresolved V gene and leave the rest unexplained. V and J calls and clone size are those listed in that table; D and trimming were worked out from the DNA. This sample holds a few million clones; just over 90% were observed only once. In total, the top ten clones hold 0.11% to 0.15% of the sample.

Donors were healthy HIV-negative adults with no recently reported acute infections or vaccinations. Every donor was a Caucasian adult residing in Nashville, Tennessee, USA. Magnetic negative selection was used to enrich CD4+ T cells, after which naive cells were positively selected on CD45RA and the negative fraction became the memory subset. After blood collection by leukapheresis, PBMCs were isolated using Ficoll-Histopaque density gradient centrifugation and then cryopreserved in the vapor phase of liquid nitrogen. Analytical flow cytometry was used to check the purity and quantity of every magnetically sorted T cell population. From each sorted fraction, genomic DNA was isolated and quantified by UV absorbance on a Nanodrop 2000c. The receptor was isolated from a man aged 18 to 30 in good health. The sequenced material came from naive CD4+ T cells sorted from blood. This specimen's cell subset or site label, interpreted: CD45RA+ positively selected.

The CDR3 has the sequence CASSARTSGYNEQFF. The nucleotides are TGTGCCAGCAGCGCGCGGACTAGCGGTTACAATGAGCAGTTCTTC. The chain couples TRBV7-2 to TRBJ2-1, and 10 junction bases match TRBD2. The CDR1 and CDR2 encoded by the germline V gene are SGHTA and FQGNSA. Relative to germline, V is missing 5 bases and J is missing 4 bases, with 5 bases of the junction outside any gene match. The CDR3, cysteine through phenylalanine, is 15 amino acids long. The read is trimmed to its CDR3 DNA, 45 bases read in frame from base 1.